The source of this T cell receptor (beta chain) is a study of PD-1 blockade in classical Hodgkin lymphoma. Findings and caveats of the study: While CD8+ TCR diversity did not rise significantly by C4D1, CD4+ TCR diversity did.

The CDR3 covers 15 residues. Per germline, CDR1 LNHDA and CDR2 SQIVND (reference sequence). The germline V and J ends were trimmed by 1 base and 5 bases, with 12 bases remaining between them. To note about this clone: The antigen remains undetermined.

Exposure to brentuximab vedotin varied, and each patient had relapsed following autologous stem cell transplantation. Reported best responses ranged across complete response, partial response or progressive disease. This table comes from immunoSEQ multiplex PCR, and its TCRdb copy is limited to in-frame clones, with some not included. The profile shows about 40,000 clones, over 60% of them singletons. Sequenced material: peripheral blood mononuclear cells (PBMCs), taken at baseline. J is TRBJ1-5 and V is TRBV19; D not resolved. This clonotype originated in a human donor with classical Hodgkin lymphoma. The CDR3 spells CASSIVASSYQPQHF. CDR3 in DNA: TGTGCCAGTAGTATAGTCGCCAGCTCCTATCAGCCCCAGCATTTT.